Reported below is one T cell receptor beta chain. Its specificity is unknown. Clones were sequenced by immunoSEQ multiplex PCR, and TCRdb holds only the in-frame ones, with some missing. The table lists more than 100,000 clones, 75% to 95% of them singletons, with approximately 1.1% in the top ten. This sample stems from a study of OX40 agonist ivuxolimab in advanced cancers. Notes on the study in general: On average, a greater number of expanded clones characterised CD8+ T cells relative to CD4+. Doses of 0.1 to 3.0 mg/kg were accompanied by clonal expansion of CD4+ and CD8+ blood T cells by week 6. There were also nonresponders showing low normalized T-cell clonal expansion.

It was autoimmune disease history or systemic immunosuppression that excluded patients. This CDR3 comprises 17 residues. Germline-derived CDR1 and CDR2 are MDHEN and SYDVKM. The germline V and J ends were trimmed by 5 bases and 0 bases, with 19 bases remaining between them. The sample consisted of CD4+ or CD8+ T cells sorted from blood, taken in a trial of the OX40 agonist ivuxolimab. The chain couples TRBV28 to TRBJ1-1, with D unresolved. The source of this sequence is an adult with an advanced solid tumor such as melanoma, head and neck, liver or kidney cancer. The CDR3 loop reads CASSPLLRSRMNTEAFF. Here the CDR3 DNA reads TGTGCCAGCAGTCCCCTTCTCAGGAGCAGGATGAACACTGAAGCTTTCTTT.